This T cell receptor beta chain was captured by sequencing in a study of identical twins. About this clonotype: Its specificity is unknown.

Germline assignment: CDR1 SQVTM and CDR2 ANQGSEA. Trimming took off 6 bases at V and 2 bases at J, with 14 bases between the two ends. The CDR3 runs to 14 residues. General observations from the study: Modeled out-of-frame TCR alpha sharing in monozygotic twins fell below observed levels.

MiXCR, run by TCRdb on the 5' RACE reads, gives a single entry per CDR3 protein. The repertoire includes roughly 1,500,000 distinct CDR3 sequences, 32% of them detected once, and less than 0.35% sits in the top ten. The chain has TRBV29-1 and TRBJ1-3; no firm D call. This sequence originates from a newborn girl in good health. Sequenced: cord blood. The CDR3 loop is CSVQAKSTGNTIYF. CDR3 nucleotide sequence: TGCAGCGTGCAGGCTAAATCGACTGGAAACACCATATATTTT.